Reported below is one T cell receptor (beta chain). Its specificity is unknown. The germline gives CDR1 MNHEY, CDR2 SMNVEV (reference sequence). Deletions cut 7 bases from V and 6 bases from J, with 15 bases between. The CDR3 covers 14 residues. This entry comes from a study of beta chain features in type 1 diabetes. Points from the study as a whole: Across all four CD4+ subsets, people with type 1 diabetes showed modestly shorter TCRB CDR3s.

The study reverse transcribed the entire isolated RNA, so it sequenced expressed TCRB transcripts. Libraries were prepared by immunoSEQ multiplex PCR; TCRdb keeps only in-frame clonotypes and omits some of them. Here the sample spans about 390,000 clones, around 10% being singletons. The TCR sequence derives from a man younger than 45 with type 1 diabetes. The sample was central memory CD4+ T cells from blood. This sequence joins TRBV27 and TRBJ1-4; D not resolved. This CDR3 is CASTPWDGYEKLFF. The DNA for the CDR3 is TGTGCCAGCACCCCGTGGGATGGGTATGAAAAACTGTTTTTT.